These 5 T cell receptor beta chains share one sample of origin, sequenced in a study of cytomegalovirus exposure and HLA in healthy donors (dated by TCRdb to the late 2010s). Library construction relied on the immunoSEQ multiplex PCR assay. For the multiplex PCR, a mixture combining 60 forward primers for TCR Vbeta segments and 13 reverse primers for TCR Jbeta segments was used. Imported from immuneACCESS, the table was reduced by TCRdb to in-frame sequences with V and J called. These copies leave out some clones; in studies compared against another copy, an unresolved V gene accounts for under half, and the cause of the remainder is not known. Recorded for this sample are approximately 120,000 clones; under 80% of them occurred a single time. The ten largest account for 4% of the sample. Sequenced material: PBMCs. Receptors were obtained from a man in his forties or fifties in good health and CMV-seropositive.

This clone has just one count. The gene calls are TRBV5-6 and TRBJ1-2; 7 nucleotides agree with TRBD1. The germline CDR1 and CDR2 sequences are SGHDT and YYEEEE. Losses at the gene ends were 4 bases for V and 5 bases for J; bases not matched to a gene: 8. There are 14 residues in the CDR3. For the CDR3, the DNA is TGTGCCAGCAGCCCATGGGACAGAGAATATGGCTACACCTTC. It translates to CASSPWDREYGYTF.

The chain recombines TRBV19 with TRBJ2-1; D perhaps matches TRBD1 (5 bases). The V and J ends lost 0 bases and 9 bases respectively, with 24 bases between them. Germline V gene sequence: CDR1 LNHDA, CDR2 SQIVND (reference sequence). The CDR3 is 18 amino acids. CDR3 sequence (DNA): TGTGCCAGTAGTATAGATCGGCAGGGAAGGTGGCAATCCGGTGAGCAGTTCTTC. Its protein is CASSIDRQGRWQSGEQFF.

This clone came up once. The chain joins TRBV9 to TRBJ2-7; D is unclear. V shed 0 bases and J shed 3 bases, with 10 bases lying between them. This CDR3 region has 14 residues. Germline V gene lookup returns CDR1 SGDLS and CDR2 YYNGEE. The CDR3 bases are TGTGCCAGCAGCGTAGCCACAGATGGCTACGAGCAGTACTTC. This codes for CASSVATDGYEQYF.

This clone was recorded only once. The rearrangement joins TRBV6-1 to TRBJ1-5; tentative D call: TRBD1 (6 bases). CDR3 length: 15 amino acids. V was clipped by 2 bases and J by 4 bases, with 12 bases between them. Germline V lookup: CDR1 MNHNS, CDR2 SASEGT. The CDR3 spells CASSENRAINQPQHF. Written as DNA, the CDR3 is TGTGCCAGCAGTGAAAACAGGGCTATTAATCAGCCCCAGCATTTT.

This clone was counted a single time. The rearrangement uses TRBV27 and TRBJ2-3, with TRBD1 matching 11 bases. CDR3 size: 15 residues. Germline values: CDR1 MNHEY, CDR2 SMNVEV (reference sequence). J gave up 7 bases and V 4 bases, and 7 bases lay outside the gene matches. CDR3 region: CASSSWTGGINTQYF. As DNA, the CDR3 is TGTGCCAGCAGTTCGTGGACAGGGGGCATAAATACGCAGTATTTT.